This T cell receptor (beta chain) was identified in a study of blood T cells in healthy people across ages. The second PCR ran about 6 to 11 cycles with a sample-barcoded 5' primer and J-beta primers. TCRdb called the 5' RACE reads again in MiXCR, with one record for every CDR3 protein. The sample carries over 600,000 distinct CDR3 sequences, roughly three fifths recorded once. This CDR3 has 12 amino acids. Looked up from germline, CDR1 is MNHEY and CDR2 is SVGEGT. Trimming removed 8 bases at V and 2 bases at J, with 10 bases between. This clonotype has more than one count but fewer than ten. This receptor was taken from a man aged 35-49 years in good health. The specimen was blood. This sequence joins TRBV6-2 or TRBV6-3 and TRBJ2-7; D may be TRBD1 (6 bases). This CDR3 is CASGRGPYEQYF. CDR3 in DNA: TGTGCCAGCGGCAGGGGTCCCTACGAGCAGTACTTC.